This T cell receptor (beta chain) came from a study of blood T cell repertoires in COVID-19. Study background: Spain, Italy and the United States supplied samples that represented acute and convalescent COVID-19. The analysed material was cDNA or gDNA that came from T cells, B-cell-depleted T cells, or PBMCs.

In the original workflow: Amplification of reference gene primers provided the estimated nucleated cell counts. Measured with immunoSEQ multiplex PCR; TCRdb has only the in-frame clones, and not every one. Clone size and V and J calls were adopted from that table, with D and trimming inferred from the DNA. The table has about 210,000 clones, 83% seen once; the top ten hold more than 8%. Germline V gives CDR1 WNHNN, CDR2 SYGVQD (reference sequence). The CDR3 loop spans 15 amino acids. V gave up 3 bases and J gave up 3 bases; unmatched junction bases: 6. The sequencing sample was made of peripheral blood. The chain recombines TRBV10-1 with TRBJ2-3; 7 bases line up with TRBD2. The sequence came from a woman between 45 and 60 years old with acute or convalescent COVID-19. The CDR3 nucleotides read TGCGCCAGCAGTGACGAGGGAGGGCTTACAGATACGCAGTATTTT. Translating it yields CASSDEGGLTDTQYF.